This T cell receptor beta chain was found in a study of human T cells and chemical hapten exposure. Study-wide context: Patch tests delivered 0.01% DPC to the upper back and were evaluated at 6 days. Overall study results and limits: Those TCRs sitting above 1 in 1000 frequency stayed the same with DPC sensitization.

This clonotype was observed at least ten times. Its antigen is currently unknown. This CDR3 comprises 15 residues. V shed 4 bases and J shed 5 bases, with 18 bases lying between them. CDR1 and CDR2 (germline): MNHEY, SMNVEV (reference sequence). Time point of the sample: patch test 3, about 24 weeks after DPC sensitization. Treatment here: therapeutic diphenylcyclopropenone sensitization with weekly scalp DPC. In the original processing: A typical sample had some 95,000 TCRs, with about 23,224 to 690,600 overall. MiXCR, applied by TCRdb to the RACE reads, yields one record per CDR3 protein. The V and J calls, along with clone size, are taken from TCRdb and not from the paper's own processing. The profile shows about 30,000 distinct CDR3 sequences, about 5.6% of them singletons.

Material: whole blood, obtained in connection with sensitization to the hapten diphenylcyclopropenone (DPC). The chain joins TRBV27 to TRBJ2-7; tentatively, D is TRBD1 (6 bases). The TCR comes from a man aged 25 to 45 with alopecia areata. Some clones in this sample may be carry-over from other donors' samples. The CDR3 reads CASSWGFAGANEQYF. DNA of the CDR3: TGTGCCAGCAGTTGGGGATTCGCAGGGGCCAACGAGCAGTACTTC.